The rows below give T cell receptor beta chains drawn from one sample of a study of OX40 agonist ivuxolimab in advanced cancers. Produced via immunoSEQ multiplex PCR; TCRdb's table is partial and in-frame only. Of about 59,000 clones detected, about nine tenths appear once; the ten largest clones hold about 0.36%. Sequenced here: CD4+ or CD8+ T cells sorted from blood, sampled in a trial of the OX40 agonist ivuxolimab. Receptors were obtained from an adult with an advanced solid tumor such as melanoma, head and neck, liver or kidney cancer. Each CDR3 is given with its conserved first and last residue. A D gene is named only where the DNA matches it firmly. Size is stated for part of the rows, as once, few or many counts, or as a class when the clone is expanded.

clone size: -
D gene: TRBD1
J gene: TRBJ2-7
V gene: TRBV5-1
CDR3 DNA: TGCGCCAGCAGCCACGGGACAGCGCTCTCCTACGAGCAGTACTTC
CDR3 protein: CASSHGTALSYEQYF

clone size: -
D gene: TRBD1
J gene: TRBJ1-2
V gene: TRBV4-3
CDR3 DNA: TGCGCCAGCAGCCAAGAGCCTCCGGGACAGGGGGCGCAGGGCTACACCTTC
CDR3 protein: CASSQEPPGQGAQGYTF

clone size: -
D gene: -
J gene: TRBJ2-5
V gene: TRBV5-1
CDR3 DNA: TGCGCCAGCAGCACCGGGGCTACGGAAGAGACCCAGTACTTC
CDR3 protein: CASSTGATEETQYF

clone size: once
D gene: -
J gene: TRBJ1-2
V gene: TRBV15
CDR3 DNA: TGTGCCACCAGCAGAGGAAGACAGACCAACTATGGCTACACCTTC
CDR3 protein: CATSRGRQTNYGYTF

clone size: once
D gene: -
J gene: TRBJ2-5
V gene: TRBV6-1
CDR3 DNA: TGTGCCAGCAGTCTCTACAGAGAAGAGACCCAGTACTTC
CDR3 protein: CASSLYREETQYF

clone size: -
D gene: TRBD1
J gene: TRBJ2-3
V gene: TRBV7-6
CDR3 DNA: TGTGCCAGCAGCTTGGGACAGTTCTCAGATACGCAGTATTTT
CDR3 protein: CASSLGQFSDTQYF

clone size: -
D gene: -
J gene: TRBJ1-1
V gene: TRBV6-5
CDR3 DNA: TGTGCCAGCAGTCAGGGAAGGAATGAAGCTTTCTTT
CDR3 protein: CASSQGRNEAFF

clone size: -
D gene: TRBD1
J gene: TRBJ1-1
V gene: TRBV6-6
CDR3 DNA: TGTGCCAGCAGTTACTCAAGGCTCCGGGACAGACACGAAGCTTTCTTT
CDR3 protein: CASSYSRLRDRHEAFF

clone size: -
D gene: TRBD1
J gene: TRBJ2-7
V gene: TRBV6-5
CDR3 DNA: TGTGCCAGCAGTTACTCCGGACAGGGTTACGAGCAGTACTTC
CDR3 protein: CASSYSGQGYEQYF

clone size: -
D gene: -
J gene: TRBJ1-2
V gene: TRBV18
CDR3 DNA: TGTGCCAGCTCACCACCTTTTGTAGGGAGTGGCTACACCTTC
CDR3 protein: CASSPPFVGSGYTF

clone size: -
D gene: -
J gene: TRBJ1-2
V gene: TRBV5-1
CDR3 DNA: TGCGCCAGCAGCTGGAACCCCGGGACCTGGGGCGGGGGCTACACCTTC
CDR3 protein: CASSWNPGTWGGGYTF

clone size: -
D gene: -
J gene: TRBJ2-3
V gene: TRBV28
CDR3 DNA: TGTGCCCCCCTCGCAGGCGACGAAGGTGATACGCAGTATTTT
CDR3 protein: CAPLAGDEGDTQYF

clone size: -
D gene: TRBD1
J gene: TRBJ2-7
V gene: TRBV5-1
CDR3 DNA: TGCGCCAGCAGCTCCGCAGGGGGCGCCTCCTACGAGCAGTACTTC
CDR3 protein: CASSSAGGASYEQYF

clone size: -
D gene: -
J gene: TRBJ2-1
V gene: TRBV18
CDR3 DNA: TGTGCCAGCTCCCGTCTGGGGGGCAATGAGCAGTTCTTC
CDR3 protein: CASSRLGGNEQFF

clone size: -
D gene: -
J gene: TRBJ2-5
V gene: TRBV30
CDR3 DNA: TGTGCCTGGAGTTCCAGTCGAGAGACCCAGTACTTC
CDR3 protein: CAWSSSRETQYF

clone size: -
D gene: -
J gene: TRBJ2-2
V gene: TRBV7-8
CDR3 DNA: TGTGCCAGCAGCTTAGGAAGGAGGCGGGGGAACACCGGGGAGCTGTTTTTT
CDR3 protein: CASSLGRRRGNTGELFF

clone size: -
D gene: -
J gene: TRBJ2-5
V gene: TRBV5-1
CDR3 DNA: TGCGCCAGCAGCCCCCGGGGAATTCAAGAGACCCAGTACTTC
CDR3 protein: CASSPRGIQETQYF

clone size: once
D gene: -
J gene: TRBJ2-1
V gene: TRBV5-1
CDR3 DNA: TGCGCCAGCAGCTTGCTTTCCGGAAATGAGCAGTTCTTC
CDR3 protein: CASSLLSGNEQFF

clone size: -
D gene: -
J gene: TRBJ1-5
V gene: TRBV5-8
CDR3 DNA: TGTGCCAGCAGCTTGGAAGTCAATCAGCCCCAGCATTTT
CDR3 protein: CASSLEVNQPQHF

clone size: -
D gene: -
J gene: TRBJ1-3
V gene: TRBV18
CDR3 DNA: TGTGCCAGCTCACCCGCCCGATTTCTGGGAAACACCATATATTTT
CDR3 protein: CASSPARFLGNTIYF

clone size: -
D gene: -
J gene: TRBJ1-2
V gene: TRBV11-2
CDR3 DNA: TGTGCCAGCAGCTTAGCACAGGCGTATGGCTACACCTTC
CDR3 protein: CASSLAQAYGYTF

clone size: -
D gene: -
J gene: TRBJ2-4
V gene: TRBV4-1
CDR3 DNA: TGCGCCAGCAGCCAAAGATTACAGGAAAACATTCAGTACTTC
CDR3 protein: CASSQRLQENIQYF

clone size: -
D gene: TRBD2
J gene: TRBJ2-1
V gene: TRBV30
CDR3 DNA: TGTGCCTGTCCGGGCGGGAGCTCCTACAATGAGCAGTTCTTC
CDR3 protein: CACPGGSSYNEQFF

clone size: -
D gene: -
J gene: TRBJ2-1
V gene: TRBV27
CDR3 DNA: TGTGCCAGCAGTGGAACCGTGGGGCAGAATGAGCAGTTCTTC
CDR3 protein: CASSGTVGQNEQFF

clone size: -
D gene: -
J gene: TRBJ1-5
V gene: TRBV4-1
CDR3 DNA: TGCGCCAGCAGCCAAAGGGGGGGTCTCAGCCAGCCCCAGCATTTT
CDR3 protein: CASSQRGGLSQPQHF

clone size: -
D gene: TRBD1
J gene: TRBJ2-5
V gene: TRBV6-6
CDR3 DNA: TGTGCCAGCAGTTACCAGGGACAGGGTGAGACCCAGTACTTC
CDR3 protein: CASSYQGQGETQYF

clone size: -
D gene: TRBD2
J gene: TRBJ2-1
V gene: TRBV19
CDR3 DNA: TGTGCCACCCGAGGGCTAGCGGGCCCCCATGAGCAGTTCTTC
CDR3 protein: CATRGLAGPHEQFF

clone size: -
D gene: -
J gene: TRBJ2-2
V gene: TRBV11-3
CDR3 DNA: TGTGCCAGCAGCTTAATTAGTCTGACCGCCGGGGAGCTGTTTTTT
CDR3 protein: CASSLISLTAGELFF

clone size: -
D gene: -
J gene: TRBJ1-1
V gene: TRBV10-3
CDR3 DNA: TGTGCCACCGCGGGGGCGCGCGACACTGAAGCTTTCTTT
CDR3 protein: CATAGARDTEAFF

clone size: -
D gene: TRBD1
J gene: TRBJ2-7
V gene: TRBV5-1
CDR3 DNA: TGCGCCAGCAGCTTGGAGGGACAGGGTACCGAGCAGTACTTC
CDR3 protein: CASSLEGQGTEQYF

clone size: -
D gene: TRBD1
J gene: TRBJ1-1
V gene: TRBV19
CDR3 DNA: TGTGCCAGTAACCCCGGGACAGGGACCCGTGAAGCTTTCTTT
CDR3 protein: CASNPGTGTREAFF

clone size: -
D gene: -
J gene: TRBJ2-1
V gene: TRBV6-5
CDR3 DNA: TGTGCCAGCAGTTACACAGGGACTGGAGTTTGGAAGCAGTTCTTC
CDR3 protein: CASSYTGTGVWKQFF

clone size: few
D gene: -
J gene: TRBJ2-1
V gene: TRBV7-2
CDR3 DNA: TGTGCCAGCAGCTTAGAGACACCCGGAGAGCAGTTCTTC
CDR3 protein: CASSLETPGEQFF

clone size: few
D gene: -
J gene: TRBJ1-3
V gene: TRBV5-5
CDR3 DNA: TGTGCCAGCAGCTTGCCTCAGGGATCTGGAAACACCATATATTTT
CDR3 protein: CASSLPQGSGNTIYF

clone size: -
D gene: -
J gene: TRBJ1-3
V gene: TRBV25-1
CDR3 DNA: TGTGCCACCTCAGTAGCAGGGGCTGGAAACACCATATATTTT
CDR3 protein: CATSVAGAGNTIYF

clone size: -
D gene: -
J gene: TRBJ1-1
V gene: TRBV2
CDR3 DNA: TGTGCCAGCAGGGGAGATATGAACACTGAAGCTTTCTTT
CDR3 protein: CASRGDMNTEAFF

clone size: -
D gene: -
J gene: TRBJ1-1
V gene: TRBV5-1
CDR3 DNA: TGCGCCAGCAGCGTGGGACATCAGAACACTGAAGCTTTCTTT
CDR3 protein: CASSVGHQNTEAFF

clone size: once
D gene: -
J gene: TRBJ2-2
V gene: TRBV27
CDR3 DNA: TGTGCCAGCAGTAATCGGGACGGGGCAGGCGACTTACACACCGGGGAGCTGTTTTTT
CDR3 protein: CASSNRDGAGDLHTGELFF

clone size: -
D gene: TRBD1
J gene: TRBJ1-6
V gene: TRBV11-2
CDR3 DNA: TGTGCCAGCAGCCCGAGGACAGGGAATAATTCACCCCTCCACTTT
CDR3 protein: CASSPRTGNNSPLHF

clone size: once
D gene: TRBD1
J gene: TRBJ2-7
V gene: TRBV6-6
CDR3 DNA: TGTGCCAGCAGCCGGACAGGGGCCTCCTACGAGCAGTACTTC
CDR3 protein: CASSRTGASYEQYF

clone size: -
D gene: -
J gene: TRBJ2-7
V gene: TRBV5-1
CDR3 DNA: TGCGCCAGCAGCTTGGAGTCAACCTACGAGCAGTACTTC
CDR3 protein: CASSLESTYEQYF

clone size: -
D gene: -
J gene: TRBJ2-5
V gene: TRBV9
CDR3 DNA: TGTGCCAGCAGCGTACTGATTTCGGAGACCCAGTACTTC
CDR3 protein: CASSVLISETQYF

clone size: -
D gene: -
J gene: TRBJ2-2
V gene: TRBV4-1
CDR3 DNA: TGCGCCCGCAGCCGGCTCGGGGCTACGAACACCGGGGAGCTGTTTTTT
CDR3 protein: CARSRLGATNTGELFF

clone size: -
D gene: TRBD1
J gene: TRBJ1-5
V gene: TRBV19
CDR3 DNA: TGTGCCAGTAGTAACCCTCCGGGGACAGCGGTTAGCAATCAGCCCCAGCATTTT
CDR3 protein: CASSNPPGTAVSNQPQHF

clone size: once
D gene: -
J gene: TRBJ2-3
V gene: TRBV9
CDR3 DNA: TGTGCCAGCAGCCCTCGGTCTCGGGATCGCACAGATACGCAGTATTTT
CDR3 protein: CASSPRSRDRTDTQYF

clone size: -
D gene: TRBD1
J gene: TRBJ1-1
V gene: TRBV5-1
CDR3 DNA: TGCGCCAGCAGCTTGAATCCAGGGGGAGGCACTGAAGCTTTCTTT
CDR3 protein: CASSLNPGGGTEAFF

clone size: -
D gene: -
J gene: TRBJ2-5
V gene: TRBV28
CDR3 DNA: TGTGCCAGCAGTTTAGGCTCAACAGGCTTAGAGACCCAGTACTTC
CDR3 protein: CASSLGSTGLETQYF

clone size: -
D gene: -
J gene: TRBJ1-2
V gene: TRBV28
CDR3 DNA: TGTGCCAGCAGTCCCTGGGAAACTAACTATGGCTACACCTTC
CDR3 protein: CASSPWETNYGYTF

clone size: -
D gene: TRBD1
J gene: TRBJ2-3
V gene: TRBV29-1
CDR3 DNA: TGCAGCGCCTGGGACAGGGCCAGGAGCACAGATACGCAGTATTTT
CDR3 protein: CSAWDRARSTDTQYF

clone size: -
D gene: TRBD1
J gene: TRBJ1-4
V gene: TRBV9
CDR3 DNA: TGTGCCAGCAGCGTGCGGACAGGGGATGATGAAAAACTGTTTTTT
CDR3 protein: CASSVRTGDDEKLFF

clone size: -
D gene: -
J gene: TRBJ1-5
V gene: TRBV4-2
CDR3 DNA: TGTGCCAGCAGCCAAGCGGGGTCCAATCAGCCCCAGCATTTT
CDR3 protein: CASSQAGSNQPQHF

clone size: -
D gene: -
J gene: TRBJ2-5
V gene: TRBV5-1
CDR3 DNA: TGCGCCAGCAGTTCCGGGGGCCAAGAGACCCAGTACTTC
CDR3 protein: CASSSGGQETQYF

clone size: -
D gene: TRBD2
J gene: TRBJ2-5
V gene: TRBV4-3
CDR3 DNA: TGCGCCAGCAGCCAAGATAGTCCGCGGGAGTTGGAGACCCAGTACTTC
CDR3 protein: CASSQDSPRELETQYF

clone size: -
D gene: -
J gene: TRBJ2-1
V gene: TRBV5-6
CDR3 DNA: TGTGCCAGCAGCCTGGGGGGGACAGTCTCCTACAATGAGCAGTTCTTC
CDR3 protein: CASSLGGTVSYNEQFF

clone size: -
D gene: TRBD1
J gene: TRBJ1-3
V gene: TRBV6-1
CDR3 DNA: TGTGCCAGCAGTGCCCACGGGACAGGGGCTTCCTCTGGAAACACCATATATTTT
CDR3 protein: CASSAHGTGASSGNTIYF

clone size: -
D gene: TRBD2
J gene: TRBJ2-3
V gene: TRBV19
CDR3 DNA: TGTGCCAGTAGTATCCGCGGGGGTGAGGGCACAGATACGCAGTATTTT
CDR3 protein: CASSIRGGEGTDTQYF

clone size: -
D gene: -
J gene: TRBJ2-7
V gene: TRBV18
CDR3 DNA: TGTGCCAGCTCACTATCGATGCCTACAGGGGAGGTTTACGAGCAGTACTTC
CDR3 protein: CASSLSMPTGEVYEQYF